The clone carrying this T cell receptor (beta chain) was recorded at least ten times. Its antigen remains unknown. Germline CDR1 is SGHRS and CDR2 is YFSETQ. The CDR3 has 15 amino acids. Trimming took 7 bases from V and 6 from J; bases not matched to a gene: 13. The sample comes from a study of neurological immune-mediated disorders. General study results and limits: Expanded clones shared no identical CDR3 amino acid sequences across subjects, which suggested private TCR-beta repertoires in all groups.

Template-switch 5'RACE cDNA synthesis added a 10-nucleotide unique molecular identifier. TCRdb passed the 5' RACE reads through MiXCR, listing each CDR3 protein once. The sample has roughly 16,000 distinct CDR3 sequences; roughly 14% are singletons. This sequence was found in a man aged 55 to 70 with HTLV-1-associated myelopathy (HAM/TSP). Sequencing input: PBMCs. The rearrangement joins TRBV5-1 to TRBJ2-1, with TRBD1 matching over 7 bases. CDR3 nucleotides: TGCGCCAGCGGACCCTGGGACAGCATCTCCAATGAGCAGTTCTTC. Amino acid sequence: CASGPWDSISNEQFF.